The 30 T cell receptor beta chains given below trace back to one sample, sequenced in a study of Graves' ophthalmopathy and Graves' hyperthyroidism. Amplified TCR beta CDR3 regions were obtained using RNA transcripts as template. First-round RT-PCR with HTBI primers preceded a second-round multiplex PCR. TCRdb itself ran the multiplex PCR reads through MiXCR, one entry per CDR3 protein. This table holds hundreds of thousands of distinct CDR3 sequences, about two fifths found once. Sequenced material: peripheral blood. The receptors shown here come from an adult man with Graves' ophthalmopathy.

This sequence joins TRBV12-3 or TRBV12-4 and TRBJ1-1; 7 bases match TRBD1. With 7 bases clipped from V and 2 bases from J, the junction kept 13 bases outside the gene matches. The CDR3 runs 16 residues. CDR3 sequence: CASKKRSRGDNTEAFF. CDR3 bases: TGTGCCAGCAAAAAGAGGAGCAGGGGGGATAACACTGAAGCTTTCTTT.

The CDR3 spells CSPGAGLTEAFF. CDR3 DNA sequence: TGCAGTCCCGGGGCAGGGTTGACTGAAGCTTTCTTT. The J gene is TRBJ1-1, the V gene TRBV20-1; D might be TRBD1 (5 bases). The CDR3 consists of 12 residues. V lost 8 bases, J lost 5 bases, and 15 bases lay in between. CDR1 and CDR2 (germline): DFQATT, SNEGSKA (reference sequence).

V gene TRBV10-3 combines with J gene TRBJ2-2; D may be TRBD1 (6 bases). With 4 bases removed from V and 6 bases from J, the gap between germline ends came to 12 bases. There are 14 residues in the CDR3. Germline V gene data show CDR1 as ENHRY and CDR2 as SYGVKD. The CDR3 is CAISAEQGPGELFF. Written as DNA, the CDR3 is TGTGCCATCAGTGCCGAACAGGGTCCCGGGGAGCTGTTTTTT.

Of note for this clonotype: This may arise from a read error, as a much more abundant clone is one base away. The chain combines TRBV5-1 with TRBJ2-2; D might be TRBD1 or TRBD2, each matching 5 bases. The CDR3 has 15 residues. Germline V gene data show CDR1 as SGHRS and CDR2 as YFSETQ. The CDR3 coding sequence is TGCGCCAGCAGAGGGGACGGAACGAACACCGGGGAGCCGTTTTTT. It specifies CASRGDGTNTGEPFF.

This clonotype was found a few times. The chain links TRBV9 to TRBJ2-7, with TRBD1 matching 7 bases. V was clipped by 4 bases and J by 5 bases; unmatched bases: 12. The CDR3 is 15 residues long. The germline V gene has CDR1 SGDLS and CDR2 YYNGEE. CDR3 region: CASSNRDREVHEQYF. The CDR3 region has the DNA TGTGCCAGCAGCAACCGGGACAGAGAGGTCCACGAGCAGTACTTC.

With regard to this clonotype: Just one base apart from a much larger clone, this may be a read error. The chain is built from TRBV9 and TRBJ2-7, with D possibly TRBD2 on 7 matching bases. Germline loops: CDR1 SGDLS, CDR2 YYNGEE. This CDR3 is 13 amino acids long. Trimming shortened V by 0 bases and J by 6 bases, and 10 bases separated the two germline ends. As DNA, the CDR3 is TGTGCCAGCAGCGTAGAGGGGGGGCTCGAGCAGTACTTC. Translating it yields CASSVEGGLEQYF.

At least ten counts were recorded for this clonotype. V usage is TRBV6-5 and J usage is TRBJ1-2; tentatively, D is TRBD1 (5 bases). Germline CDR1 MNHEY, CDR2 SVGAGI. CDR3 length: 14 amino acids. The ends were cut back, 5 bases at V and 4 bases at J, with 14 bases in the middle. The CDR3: CASSPWDGSYGYTF. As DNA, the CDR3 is TGTGCCAGCAGTCCCTGGGACGGATCCTATGGCTACACCTTC.

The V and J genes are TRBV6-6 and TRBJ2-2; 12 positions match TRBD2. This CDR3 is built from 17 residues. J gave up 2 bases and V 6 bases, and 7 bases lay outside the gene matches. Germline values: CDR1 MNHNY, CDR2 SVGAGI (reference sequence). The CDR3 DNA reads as TGTGCCAGCAGCACGACTAGCGGGGGCCAAAACACCGGGGAGCTGTTTTTT. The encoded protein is CASSTTSGGQNTGELFF.

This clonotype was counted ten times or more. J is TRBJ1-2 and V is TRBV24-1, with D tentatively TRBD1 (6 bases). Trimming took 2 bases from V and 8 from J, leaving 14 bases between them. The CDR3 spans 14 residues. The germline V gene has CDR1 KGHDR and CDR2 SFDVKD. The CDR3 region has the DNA TGTGCCACCAGTGATTCCTCAGGGGCATACGGCTACACCTTC. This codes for CATSDSSGAYGYTF.

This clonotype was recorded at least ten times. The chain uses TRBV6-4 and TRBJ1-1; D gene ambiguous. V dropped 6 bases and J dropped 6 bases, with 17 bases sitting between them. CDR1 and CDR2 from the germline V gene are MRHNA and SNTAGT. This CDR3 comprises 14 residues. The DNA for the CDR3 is TGTGCCAGCAGATCAGAGGAGGGAAGGGCTGAAGCTTTCTTT. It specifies CASRSEEGRAEAFF.

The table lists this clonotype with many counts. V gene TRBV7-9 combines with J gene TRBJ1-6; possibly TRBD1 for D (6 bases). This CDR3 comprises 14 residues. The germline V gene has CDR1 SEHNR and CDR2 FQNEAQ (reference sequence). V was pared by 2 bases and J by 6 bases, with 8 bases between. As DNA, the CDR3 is TGTGCCAGCAGCTTATGGGGGCTTAATTCACCCCTCCACTTT. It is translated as CASSLWGLNSPLHF.

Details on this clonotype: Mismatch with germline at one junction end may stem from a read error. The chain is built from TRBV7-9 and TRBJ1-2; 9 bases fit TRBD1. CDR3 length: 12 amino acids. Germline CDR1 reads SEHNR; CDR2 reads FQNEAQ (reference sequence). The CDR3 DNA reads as TGTGCCAGCAGACCACAGGGGGCTACTCAACGCTTC. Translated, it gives CASRPQGATQRF.

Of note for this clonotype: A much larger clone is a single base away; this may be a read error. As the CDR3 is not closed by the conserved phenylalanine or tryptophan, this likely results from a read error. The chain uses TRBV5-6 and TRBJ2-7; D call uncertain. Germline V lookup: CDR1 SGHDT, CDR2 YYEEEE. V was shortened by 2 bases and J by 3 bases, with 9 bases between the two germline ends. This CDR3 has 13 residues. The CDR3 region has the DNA TGTGCCAGCAGCTTAGGGATGCACTACGAGCAGTACTGC. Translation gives CASSLGMHYEQYC.

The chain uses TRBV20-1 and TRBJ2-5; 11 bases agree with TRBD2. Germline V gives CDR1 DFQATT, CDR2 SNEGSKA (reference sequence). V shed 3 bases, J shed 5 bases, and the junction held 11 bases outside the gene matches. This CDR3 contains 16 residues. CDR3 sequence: CSASGLAGGIVETQYF. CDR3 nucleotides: TGCAGTGCTAGTGGCCTAGCGGGGGGCATTGTGGAGACCCAGTACTTC.

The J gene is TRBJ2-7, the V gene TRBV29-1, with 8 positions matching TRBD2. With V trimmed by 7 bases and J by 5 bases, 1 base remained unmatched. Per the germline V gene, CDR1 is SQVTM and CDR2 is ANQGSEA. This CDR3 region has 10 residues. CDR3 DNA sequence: TGCAGCGCGGGAGGGCACGAGCAGTACTTC. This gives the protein CSAGGHEQYF.

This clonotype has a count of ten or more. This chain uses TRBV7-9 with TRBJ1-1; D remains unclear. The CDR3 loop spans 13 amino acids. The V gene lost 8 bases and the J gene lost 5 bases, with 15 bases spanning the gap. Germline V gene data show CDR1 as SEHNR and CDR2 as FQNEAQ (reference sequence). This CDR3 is CASAPGLWTEAFF. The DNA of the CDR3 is TGTGCCAGCGCGCCAGGTCTGTGGACTGAAGCTTTCTTT.

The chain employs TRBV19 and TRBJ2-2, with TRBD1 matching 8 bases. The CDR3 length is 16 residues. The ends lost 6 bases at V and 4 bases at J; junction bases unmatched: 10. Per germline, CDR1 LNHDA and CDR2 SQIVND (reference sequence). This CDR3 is CASSNSQGASTGELFF. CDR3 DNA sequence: TGTGCCAGTAGCAACTCGCAGGGGGCTTCCACCGGGGAGCTGTTTTTT.

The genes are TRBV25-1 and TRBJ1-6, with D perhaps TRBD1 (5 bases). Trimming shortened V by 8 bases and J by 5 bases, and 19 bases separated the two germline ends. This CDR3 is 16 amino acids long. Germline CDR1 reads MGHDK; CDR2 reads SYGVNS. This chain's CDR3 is CASSPSDRFHNSPLHF. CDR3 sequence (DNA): TGTGCCAGCTCACCCTCCGACAGATTCCATAATTCACCCCTCCACTTT.

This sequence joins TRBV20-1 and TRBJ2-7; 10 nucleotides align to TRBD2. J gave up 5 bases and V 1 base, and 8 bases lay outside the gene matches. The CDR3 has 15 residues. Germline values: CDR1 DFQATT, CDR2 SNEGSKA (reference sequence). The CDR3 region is CSARAKAGGPHEQYF. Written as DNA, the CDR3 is TGCAGTGCTAGAGCTAAAGCGGGAGGGCCCCACGAGCAGTACTTC.

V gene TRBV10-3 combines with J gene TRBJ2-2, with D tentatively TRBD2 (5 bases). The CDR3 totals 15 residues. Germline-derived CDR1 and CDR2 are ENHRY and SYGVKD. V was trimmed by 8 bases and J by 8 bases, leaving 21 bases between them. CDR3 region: CAIPKRPEQRGELFF. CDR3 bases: TGTGCCATCCCGAAGCGGCCGGAGCAACGAGGGGAGCTGTTTTTT.

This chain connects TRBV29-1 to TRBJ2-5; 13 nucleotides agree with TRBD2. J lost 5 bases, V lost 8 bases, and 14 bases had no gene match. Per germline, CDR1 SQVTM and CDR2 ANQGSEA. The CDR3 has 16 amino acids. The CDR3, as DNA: TGCAGCAGTTACGGACTAGCGGGAGTTGGTGGTGAGACCCAGTACTTC. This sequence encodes CSSYGLAGVGGETQYF.

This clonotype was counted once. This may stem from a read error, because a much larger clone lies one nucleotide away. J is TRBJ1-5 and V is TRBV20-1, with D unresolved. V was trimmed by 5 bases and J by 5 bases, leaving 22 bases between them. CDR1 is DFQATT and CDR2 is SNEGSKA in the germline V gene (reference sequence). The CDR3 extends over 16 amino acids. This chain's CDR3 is CSARGLRTASDQPQHF. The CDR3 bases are TGCAGTGCTCGTGGCCTTCGGACGGCCAGCGATCAGCCCCAGCATTTT.

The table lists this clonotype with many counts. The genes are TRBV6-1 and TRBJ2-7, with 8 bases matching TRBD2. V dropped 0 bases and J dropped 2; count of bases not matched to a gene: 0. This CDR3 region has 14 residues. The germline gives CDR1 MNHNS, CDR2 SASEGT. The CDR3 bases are TGTGCCAGCAGTGAAGCTAGCGGGACCTACGAGCAGTACTTC. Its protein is CASSEASGTYEQYF.

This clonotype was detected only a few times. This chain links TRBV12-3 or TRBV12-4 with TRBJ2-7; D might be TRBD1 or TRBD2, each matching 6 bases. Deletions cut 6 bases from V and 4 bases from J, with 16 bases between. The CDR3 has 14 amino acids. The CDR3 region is CASSTWGAAYEQYF. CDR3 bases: TGTGCCAGCAGCACCTGGGGGGCGGCATACGAGCAGTACTTC.

The CDR3 loop is CATSSAGTAYEQYF. Written as DNA, the CDR3 is TGTGCCACCAGCAGCGCCGGGACAGCCTACGAGCAGTACTTC. The chain joins TRBV15 to TRBJ2-7; TRBD1 matches at 7 bases. V dropped 3 bases and J dropped 2; count of bases not matched to a gene: 4. CDR3 length: 14 amino acids. Per germline, CDR1 LNHNV and CDR2 YYDKDF (reference sequence). Full variable domain (missing parts from reference TRBV15 and TRBJ2-7): DAMVIQNPRYQVTQFGKPVTLSCSQTLNHNVMYWYQQKSSQAPKLLFHYYDKDFNNEADTPDNFQSRRPNTSFCFLDIRSPGLGDTAMYLCATSSAGTAYEQYFGPGTRLTVT.

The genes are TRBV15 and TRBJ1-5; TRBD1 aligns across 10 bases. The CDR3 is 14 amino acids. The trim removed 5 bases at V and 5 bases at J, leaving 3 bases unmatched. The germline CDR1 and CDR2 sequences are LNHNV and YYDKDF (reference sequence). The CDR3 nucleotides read TGTGCCACCAGCCGTGACAGGGGGCATCAGCCCCAGCATTTT. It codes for CATSRDRGHQPQHF.

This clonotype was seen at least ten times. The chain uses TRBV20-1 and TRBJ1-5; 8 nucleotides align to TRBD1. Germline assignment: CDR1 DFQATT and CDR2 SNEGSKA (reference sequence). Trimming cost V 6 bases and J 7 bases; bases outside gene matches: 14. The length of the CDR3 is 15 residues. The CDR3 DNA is TGCAGTGCCCGTAGGACAGGGCTCATGGGACAGCCCCAGCATTTT. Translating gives CSARRTGLMGQPQHF.

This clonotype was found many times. The CDR3 DNA follows: TGTGCCAGCAGCCCCCCAGCGGGGGCCAACACTGAAGCTTTCTTT. This sequence encodes CASSPPAGANTEAFF. The V gene is TRBV7-9, the J gene TRBJ1-1; tentatively, D is TRBD1 (6 bases). The V gene lost 5 bases and the J gene lost 2 bases, with 15 bases spanning the gap. Germline lookup yields CDR1 SEHNR and CDR2 FQNEAQ (reference sequence). CDR3 length equals 15 residues.

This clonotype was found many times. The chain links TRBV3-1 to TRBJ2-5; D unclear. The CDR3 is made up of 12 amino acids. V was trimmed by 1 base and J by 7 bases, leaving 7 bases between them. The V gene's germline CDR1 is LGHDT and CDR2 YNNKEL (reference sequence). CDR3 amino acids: CASSQAERTQYF. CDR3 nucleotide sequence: TGTGCCAGCAGCCAAGCGGAACGGACCCAGTACTTC.

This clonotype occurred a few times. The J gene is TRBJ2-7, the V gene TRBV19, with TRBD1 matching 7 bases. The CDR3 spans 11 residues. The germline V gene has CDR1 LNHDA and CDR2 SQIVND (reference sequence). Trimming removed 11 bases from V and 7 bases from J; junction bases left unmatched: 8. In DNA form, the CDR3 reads TGTGCCTGGAAGGGGGCAGGTGAGCAGTACTTC. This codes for CAWKGAGEQYF.